Following are 23 T cell receptor beta chains from one sample sequenced in a study of spatial heterogeneity in lung cancer. Described time point: blood at routine non-recurrence follow-up after resection. Whole RNA was taken from tumor, nontumor lung or frozen PBMC; it was then sequenced unsorted. TCRdb ran MiXCR on the 5' RACE reads and lists one entry per CDR3 protein. Of more than 95,000 distinct CDR3 sequences in the sample, 9% to 15% are singletons; the top ten hold over 15%. The material sequenced was PBMCs, taken at follow-up. Receptor source: a male donor with early-stage non-small cell lung cancer.

This clonotype was found a few times. V and J are TRBV11-3 and TRBJ1-4; D unclear. In germline, CDR1 is SGHNT, CDR2 YENEEA. With 4 bases removed from V and 8 bases from J, the gap between germline ends came to 11 bases. The length of the CDR3 is 13 residues. The CDR3 region is CASSSWVGEKLFF. The CDR3 DNA is TGTGCCAGCAGCTCATGGGTGGGCGAAAAACTGTTTTTT.

The chain employs TRBV7-8 and TRBJ1-5; possible D gene TRBD1, 6 bases. Looked up from germline, CDR1 is SGHVS and CDR2 is FQNEAQ. The germline V and J ends were trimmed by 5 bases and 10 bases, with 21 bases remaining between them. The CDR3 consists of 15 residues. CDR3 sequence reads: CASSTTQTGARPQHF. The CDR3 bases are TGTGCCAGCAGCACTACCCAGACAGGCGCCCGACCCCAGCATTTT.

In this sample, this clonotype turned up a few times. V and J are TRBV3-1 and TRBJ2-1; TRBD2 matches at 8 bases. The CDR3 has 16 amino acids. Germline V lookup: CDR1 LGHDT, CDR2 YNNKEL (reference sequence). J lost 3 bases, V lost 4 bases, and 8 bases had no gene match. Written as DNA, the CDR3 is TGTGCCAGCAGCCCACCTTTCGGGACTAGCTACAATGAGCAGTTCTTC. Its translation: CASSPPFGTSYNEQFF.

V gene TRBV20-1 combines with J gene TRBJ2-1; maybe TRBD2 (6 bases). The CDR3 contains 13 residues. V lost 8 bases and J lost 10, with 21 bases in between. Germline CDR1 reads DFQATT; CDR2 reads SNEGSKA (reference sequence). The CDR3 loop reads CSLTLEPEGEQFF. The CDR3 nucleotides are TGCAGTCTTACCCTCGAGCCGGAGGGCGAGCAGTTCTTC.

This clonotype was counted ten times or more. This chain joins TRBV20-1 and TRBJ1-6; D not certain. V lost 7 bases to trimming and J lost 9 bases, with 10 bases between them. The CDR3 runs 11 residues. CDR1 DFQATT and CDR2 SNEGSKA come from the germline V gene (reference sequence). CDR3 nucleotide sequence: TGCAGTGTGCCACGGTTTTCACCCCTCCACTTT. Amino acid sequence: CSVPRFSPLHF.

This clonotype was recorded a few times. The V call is TRBV10-2, the J call TRBJ1-5; no clear D gene. V shed 3 bases and J shed 6 bases, with 6 bases lying between them. This CDR3 is built from 12 residues. Germline V lookup: CDR1 WSHSY, CDR2 SAAADI. CDR3 bases: TGCGCCAGCAGTGAAGGAGTTCAGCCCCAGCATTTT. Protein: CASSEGVQPQHF.

This clonotype was counted ten times or more. The chain carries TRBV12-2 and TRBJ2-5; the table's D gene call, TRBD1, was not cross checked with the DNA. TRBV12-2 is termed a pseudogene. The CDR3 length is 17 residues. CDR3 bases: TGTGCAAGTCGCTTAGAACTGAAAAGACAGCGCCAAGAGACCCAGTACTTC. Its protein product is CASRLELKRQRQETQYF.

This chain links TRBV5-4 with TRBJ2-2; D may correspond to TRBD1 or TRBD2 (5 bases each). The CDR3 runs 15 residues. Germline V gene data show CDR1 as SGHNT and CDR2 as YYREEE (reference sequence). With 6 bases removed from V and 5 bases from J, the gap between germline ends came to 17 bases. The CDR3 loop is CASTSSRDGTGELFF. Here the CDR3 DNA reads TGTGCCAGCACCTCCTCCCGGGACGGGACCGGGGAGCTGTTTTTT.

This sequence joins TRBV6-6 and TRBJ1-5, with D possibly matching TRBD1 (6 bases). In germline, CDR1 is MNHNY, CDR2 SVGAGI (reference sequence). V lost 6 bases and J lost 0, with 15 bases in between. This CDR3 region has 16 residues. CDR3: CASSLGQIDSNQPQHF. The DNA for the CDR3 is TGTGCCAGCAGCCTCGGACAGATTGATAGCAATCAGCCCCAGCATTTT.

V is TRBV3-1 and J is TRBJ2-7; D ambiguous. Trimming removed 0 bases from V and 3 bases from J, with 3 bases in between. The V gene's germline CDR1 is LGHDT and CDR2 YNNKEL (reference sequence). The CDR3 totals 12 residues. The CDR3 DNA follows: TGTGCCAGCAGCCAAGAGAGCTACGAGCAGTACTTC. Protein product: CASSQESYEQYF.

In its sample, this clonotype was seen a few times. This chain uses TRBV7-9 with TRBJ2-7; TRBD1 aligns across 7 bases. Germline V CDR1 and CDR2: SEHNR, FQNEAQ (reference sequence). Unmatched junction bases numbered 5, after V lost 5 bases and J lost 1 base. This CDR3 comprises 14 residues. The CDR3 region is CASSQTGTSYEQYF. CDR3 bases: TGTGCCAGCAGCCAGACAGGGACGTCCTACGAGCAGTACTTC.

The J gene is TRBJ1-2, the V gene TRBV5-1, with D uncertain. CDR3 length equals 12 residues. Trimming took off 0 bases at V and 10 bases at J, with 10 bases between the two ends. Germline CDR1 and CDR2: SGHRS and YFSETQ. Here the CDR3 DNA reads TGCGCCAGCAGCTTGGTGACGGGAAACTACACCTTC. It translates to CASSLVTGNYTF.

This clonotype was detected many times. The CDR3 DNA reads TGCGCCAGCAGCAGTGATCTCTCCTATAATTCACCCCTCCACTTT. Translation: CASSSDLSYNSPLHF. This chain uses TRBV5-1 with TRBJ1-6; D gene ambiguous. This CDR3 spans 15 amino acids. V lost 4 bases and J lost 0, with 8 bases in between. Per germline, CDR1 SGHRS and CDR2 YFSETQ.

The J gene is TRBJ2-7, the V gene TRBV6-2 or TRBV6-3; D gene ambiguous. The CDR3 is 12 residues long. V was trimmed by 8 bases and J by 2 bases, leaving 10 bases between them. Germline V CDR1 and CDR2: MNHEY, SVGEGT. CDR3 residues: CASGYVAYEQYF. DNA for the CDR3: TGTGCCAGCGGGTATGTGGCCTACGAGCAGTACTTC.

This clonotype was observed at least ten times. The chain employs TRBV7-2 and TRBJ2-1, with 8 bases lining up with TRBD2. V dropped 1 base and J dropped 0; count of bases not matched to a gene: 2. Germline CDR1 and CDR2: SGHTA and FQGNSA. This CDR3 spans 16 amino acids. CDR3 loop: CASSLGRGVSYNEQFF. The CDR3 nucleotides are TGTGCCAGCAGCTTAGGGCGGGGGGTCTCCTACAATGAGCAGTTCTTC.

CDR3 in amino acids: CASSLIAWPQHF. The CDR3 DNA reads TGTGCCAGCAGCTTGATAGCATGGCCCCAGCATTTT. This chain uses TRBV7-8 with TRBJ1-5; D not certain. Germline CDR1 and CDR2: SGHVS and FQNEAQ. The CDR3 is made up of 12 amino acids. The ends were cut back, 3 bases at V and 9 bases at J, with 9 bases in the middle.

In this sample, this clonotype turned up many times. V gene TRBV4-1 combines with J gene TRBJ2-3; D call uncertain. The CDR3 contains 13 residues. Germline V gene data show CDR1 as MGHRA and CDR2 as YSYEKL. CDR3 nucleotides: TGCGCAACCAGGACCGCTAGCACAGATACGCAGTATTTT. It codes for CATRTASTDTQYF.

CDR3 residues: CSAFQGSYYEQYF. The CDR3 coding sequence is TGCAGTGCTTTTCAGGGATCCTACTACGAGCAGTACTTC. V gene TRBV20-1 combines with J gene TRBJ2-7; the D gene is possibly TRBD1 (5 bases). Trimming cost V 5 bases and J 3 bases, with 14 bases left between them. There are 13 residues in the CDR3. Germline CDR1 and CDR2: DFQATT and SNEGSKA (reference sequence).

This clonotype was recorded a few times. The CDR3 DNA is TGTGCCAGCAGCTATACAGGGAATACGCAGTATTTT. This codes for CASSYTGNTQYF. The V call is TRBV25-1, the J call TRBJ2-3; tentatively, D is TRBD1 (6 bases). Germline V lookup: CDR1 MGHDK, CDR2 SYGVNS. Trimming cost V 6 bases and J 7 bases, with 11 bases left between them. The CDR3 runs 12 residues.

The table lists this clonotype with a few counts. This sequence joins TRBV30 and TRBJ1-1, with TRBD1 as a possible D gene (5 bases). This CDR3 has 14 amino acids. V was pared by 4 bases and J by 0 bases, with 12 bases between. In germline, CDR1 is GTSNPN, CDR2 SVGIG (reference sequence). The CDR3 here is CAWNQLTVNTEAFF. CDR3 nucleotide sequence: TGTGCCTGGAACCAATTGACAGTGAACACTGAAGCTTTCTTT. The whole variable domain, filled in from reference TRBV30 and TRBJ1-1, reads SQTIHQWPATLVQPVGSPLSLECTVEGTSNPNLYWYRQAAGRGLQLLFYSVGIGQISSEVPQNLSASRPQDRQFILSSKKLLLSDSGFYLCAWNQLTVNTEAFFGQGTRLTVV.

The sample holds a few counts of this clonotype. The rearrangement links TRBV6-1 to TRBJ2-3, with D perhaps TRBD2 (6 bases). The CDR3 spans 13 residues. The germline V and J ends were trimmed by 6 bases and 2 bases, with 9 bases remaining between them. Looked up from germline, CDR1 is MNHNS and CDR2 is SASEGT. The CDR3 DNA sequence: TGTGCCAGCAGGGGGACTTTCACAGATACGCAGTATTTT. This encodes CASRGTFTDTQYF.

In its sample, this clonotype was seen many times. The chain uses TRBV7-9 and TRBJ2-5; TRBD1 might be the D (7 bases). Germline CDR1 reads SEHNR; CDR2 reads FQNEAQ (reference sequence). The ends were cut back, 0 bases at V and 3 bases at J, with 11 bases in the middle. The CDR3 extends over 15 amino acids. CDR3 bases: TGTGCCAGCAGCTTAGCGCGCGGGACAGAAGAGACCCAGTACTTC. This encodes CASSLARGTEETQYF.

This clonotype was seen more than once but under ten times. V gene TRBV7-9 combines with J gene TRBJ1-6; D possibly corresponds to TRBD1 (6 bases). The CDR3 covers 14 residues. Germline V gene data show CDR1 as SEHNR and CDR2 as FQNEAQ (reference sequence). Trimming left V 7 bases short and J 7 bases short, with 14 bases between. CDR3 residues: CASTHSGENSPLHF. DNA for the CDR3: TGTGCCAGCACCCACTCAGGGGAGAATTCACCCCTCCACTTT. The variable domain in full, with the rest retrieved from reference TRBV7-9 and TRBJ1-6, is DTGVSQNPRHKITKRGQNVTFRCDPISEHNRLYWYRQTLGQGPEFLTYFQNEAQLEKSRLLSDRFSAERPKGSFSTLEIQRTEQGDSAMYLCASTHSGENSPLHFGNGTRLTVT.